This TCR beta chain was recovered during a study of T cells expressing NK-cell markers. The germline V gene encodes CDR1 SGHTA and CDR2 FQGNSA. This CDR3 comprises 12 residues. TCRdb processed the 5' RACE reads again and assigns one entry to each CDR3 protein, with no DNA. This sample's table reports more than 250,000 distinct CDR3 sequences. This rearrangement joins TRBV7-2 to TRBJ2-2. This sequence was found in a man between 18 and 35 years old in good health. Input material: blood T cells: a sorted CD56 or NKG2C T cell subset, CD4+ or CD8+ T cells, or bulk PBMC T cells (not recorded which). The CDR3 loop reads CASSLHTGELFF.